The following is a T cell receptor beta chain sequence with its context. These data originate in a study of blood T cell repertoires in COVID-19. About the research overall: Sources were T cells, B-cell-depleted T cells, or PBMCs; the material itself was cDNA or gDNA.

Sequencing was performed with immunoSEQ multiplex PCR; in TCRdb, only in-frame clones are kept and a portion is missing. This table has under 200,000 clones, under 95% appearing once. The CDR3 consists of 15 residues. The germline V gene has CDR1 MNHEY and CDR2 SVGAGI. Trimming removed 2 bases from V and 2 bases from J, with 13 bases in between. The V call is TRBV6-5, the J call TRBJ2-7, with TRBD2 as a possible D gene (5 bases). The specimen was peripheral blood. The receptor was derived from a man aged 18 to 30 with COVID-19, enrolled during active disease. The CDR3 sequence is CASSYGLANTYEQYF. The DNA for the CDR3 is TGTGCCAGCAGTTACGGACTGGCGAACACCTACGAGCAGTACTTC.